This T cell receptor beta chain was sequenced for a study of CD8+ T cells in alopecia areata. Points on this clone: The antigen remains unidentified.

Study-wide points: Higher clonality and more expanded CD8+ clones appeared in lesional than normal scalp.

Treatment specified: oral pan-JAK inhibitor, 5-10 mg twice daily. Germline V gene sequence: CDR1 SQVTM, CDR2 ANQGSEA. This CDR3 comprises 13 residues. Trimming stripped 2 bases from V and 2 bases from J, with 10 bases between. Isolated RNA was reverse transcribed into cDNA used as the sequencing template. Assay used: immunoSEQ multiplex PCR; TCRdb lists only in-frame clones, some missing. This table holds 270,000 or so clones, about three fifths found once. Specimen: CD4+ T cells sorted from blood, collected at week 24, from a patient treated with tofacitinib. The V call is TRBV29-1, the J call TRBJ2-7; D gene uncertain. This TCR was recovered from a human donor with alopecia areata. CDR3 amino acids: CSVELTSTYEQYF. CDR3 coding DNA: TGCAGCGTTGAACTAACCAGTACCTACGAGCAGTACTTC.